What follows describes a single T cell receptor (beta chain). Antigen: not known. This sample was taken from a study of cytomegalovirus exposure and HLA in healthy donors. Overall study results and limits: There were several of the most significant clusters that appeared linked to common viral pathogens in a later analysis. Earlier results showed most TCR beta V segments being productive about 87% or about 30% of the time. Later analysis identified a missense DCLRE1C variant that was linked to TCR beta V- and J-gene trimming.

In the PCR, 60 Vbeta and 13 Jbeta primers were used. Data came from immunoSEQ multiplex PCR; TCRdb stores just in-frame clones and leaves some out. This sample contains under 200,000 clones. Trimming took 3 bases from V and 6 from J, leaving 18 bases between them. Looked up from germline, CDR1 is KGHSH and CDR2 is LQKENI. The CDR3 consists of 15 residues. The chain employs TRBV18 and TRBJ2-7, with D possibly matching TRBD2 (6 bases). The source is a man aged 25-40 years in good health and CMV-seronegative. Sequencing was carried out using PBMCs. The CDR3 sequence: CASSPRDSPSGEQYF. In DNA, the CDR3 is TGTGCCAGCTCACCTCGGGACTCTCCTTCTGGCGAGCAGTACTTC.